Following are 8 T cell receptor beta chains from one sample sequenced in a study of blood T cell repertoires in COVID-19. The protocol was immunoSEQ multiplex PCR, while the TCRdb copy is restricted to in-frame clones and leaves out a portion. This sample carries fewer than 700,000 clones, about 89% of them seen once, and the ten largest clones take less than 9%. Sequencing was performed on peripheral blood. These receptors all stem from a woman aged 45-65 years with COVID-19, enrolled during active disease.

V usage is TRBV9 and J usage is TRBJ1-2; no reliable D call. V was shortened by 0 bases and J by 4 bases, with 7 bases between the two germline ends. Germline CDR1 SGDLS, CDR2 YYNGEE. This CDR3 spans 13 amino acids. The CDR3 is CASSVGAAYGYTF. In DNA form, the CDR3 reads TGTGCCAGCAGCGTAGGGGCAGCCTATGGCTACACCTTC.

The chain has TRBV18 and TRBJ1-2, with a possible D match to TRBD1 (5 bases). The germline V and J ends were trimmed by 2 bases and 3 bases, with 13 bases remaining between them. The CDR3 has 15 residues. Germline CDR1 reads KGHSH; CDR2 reads LQKENI. CDR3 nucleotides: TGTGCCAGCTCACCAGGTGTGGCGGGGGACTATGGCTACACCTTC. It translates to CASSPGVAGDYGYTF.

The V gene is TRBV19, the J gene TRBJ1-2; TRBD1 matches at 8 bases. Trimming at V came to 7 bases and at J to 1 base, leaving 5 bases not matched to a gene. The CDR3 totals 14 residues. Germline CDR1 reads LNHDA; CDR2 reads SQIVND (reference sequence). The CDR3: CASIRTGLNYGYTF. CDR3 nucleotides: TGTGCCAGTATCCGGACAGGGCTTAACTATGGCTACACCTTC.

The sample holds one count of this clone. This chain uses TRBV29-1 with TRBJ1-5; 11 bases are shared with TRBD1. The CDR3 contains 14 residues. V lost 4 bases and J lost 6; bases outside the gene matches: 5. Germline assignment: CDR1 SQVTM and CDR2 ANQGSEA. As DNA, the CDR3 is TGCAGCGTTGGGGGACAGGGGGTCGGTCAGCCCCAGCATTTT. It translates to CSVGGQGVGQPQHF.

This clone showed up just once. This chain connects TRBV5-1 to TRBJ2-1; maybe TRBD2 (6 bases). Trimming shortened V by 3 bases and J by 7 bases, and 17 bases separated the two germline ends. The CDR3 covers 15 residues. The germline V gene encodes CDR1 SGHRS and CDR2 YFSETQ. CDR3 bases: TGCGCCAGCAGCTCCCCAGCGGGTCGGATAAATGAGCAGTTCTTC. It encodes CASSSPAGRINEQFF. Full variable domain (outside the CDR3, taken from reference TRBV5-1 and TRBJ2-1): KAGVTQTPRYLIKTRGQQVTLSCSPISGHRSVSWYQQTPGQGLQFLFEYFSETQRNKGNFPGRFSGRQFSNSRSEMNVSTLELGDSALYLCASSSPAGRINEQFFGPGTRLTVL.

The chain combines TRBV3-1 (or the pseudogene TRBV3-2) with TRBJ1-2; unclear D gene. CDR3 size: 13 residues. Per the germline V gene, CDR1 is LGHDT and CDR2 is YNNKEL (reference sequence). Trimming left V 7 bases short and J 8 bases short, with 17 bases between. The CDR3 DNA reads as TGTGCCAGCAACCCGGGATCTCCCACCGGCTACACCTTC. Translated: CASNPGSPTGYTF.

The chain uses TRBV30 and TRBJ2-3, with D tentatively TRBD2 (5 bases). Between the trimmed V and J ends, which lost 1 base and 9 bases, there was a span of 14 bases. Germline CDR1 GTSNPN, CDR2 SVGIG (reference sequence). This CDR3 spans 13 amino acids. CDR3 sequence (DNA): TGTGCCTGGAGTGCCGAAGGGCGGGCAACGCAGTATTTT. Translated, it gives CAWSAEGRATQYF.

The chain uses TRBV6-5 and TRBJ2-7, with TRBD2 matching 7 bases. Trimming at V came to 6 bases and at J to 7 bases, leaving 15 bases not matched to a gene. Germline loops: CDR1 MNHEY, CDR2 SVGAGI. The CDR3 contains 15 residues. The CDR3 spells CASSQGRLAQYEQYF. In DNA, the CDR3 is TGTGCCAGCAGCCAAGGAAGACTAGCCCAGTATGAGCAGTACTTC.